This T cell receptor (beta chain) was sequenced during a study of low-dose radiotherapy and immunotherapy resistance in tumors (dated by TCRdb to 2021 to 2024). Regarding the study in general: Cohort 1 received 0.5 Gy per fraction every 2 weeks, with a prescribed total PTV dose of 6.5 Gy. For Cohort 2, the dose was 1 Gy per fraction given every two weeks, adding up to 13 Gy in total across 26 weeks. No randomization into treatment groups was done for the people taking part in the trial. Intravenous cyclophosphamide at 200 mg/m2 was administered every two weeks, one day ahead of each radiation and immunotherapy administration. Nivolumab was administered intravenously as a 240 mg flat dose every two weeks, and ipilimumab was administered intravenously at 1 mg/kg every six weeks. The translational analysis covered eight patients: three from the first dose cohort and the first five from the second dose cohort. Starting on cycle 1 day 1, patients took 300 mg of aspirin by mouth once daily for four cycles.

Reading from cysteine to phenylalanine, the CDR3 counts 14 amino acids. The read is trimmed to its CDR3 DNA, 42 bases read in frame from base 1. CDR1 and CDR2 are read off the germline V gene as SGHVS and FQNEAQ. V and J lose 1 base and 5 bases, and a span of 10 bases separates them. This clonotype appeared many times. The clone's antigen remains unknown. Per-nucleotide qualities are absent, and no much larger clonotype sits a single base away. This sample's time point label indicates: before trial treatment. Donors were enrolled in RACIN, a single-arm phase I dose-escalation trial in which nivolumab, ipilimumab, aspirin, low-dose cyclophosphamide and low-dose radiotherapy were combined. Eligible patients had advanced, TIL-negative solid tumors. Sequencing relied on an Illumina HiSeq 2500. First-strand cDNA was synthesized with Superscript III and a set of TRAV- and TRBV-specific primers, covering both TCRalpha and TCRbeta chains. TCRs were amplified with Phusion for approximately 20 PCR cycles using a constant-region primer together with the adapter attached to the V primers. Amplification of the isolated mRNA was done with the MessageAmp II aRNA Amplification Kit, which involved a roughly 17-hour in vitro transcription at 37 degrees C. The Dynabeads mRNA DIRECT Purification Kit was used to isolate mRNA for TCR sequencing. Indexed Illumina adapters were added in a second Phusion PCR of roughly 25 cycles, and the PCR products were purified with AMPure XP beads. The study's processing was this. Custom Perl scripts were used to pool TCR sequences that encoded the same protein, to remove out-of-frame sequences, and to calculate the abundance of each clonotype. Any TCR sequence backed by just one read was left out of the analysis. The metrics used to describe the repertoires included Shannon entropy, Gini index, clonality, richness, and the frequency of TCRs shared between repertoires. TCRdb itself trimmed the public reads at Q25 with fastp, ran MiXCR and retained productive beta chains. Rows with a matching CDR3 protein are joined into one entry that keeps the most common DNA and genes. The V and J calls reflect TCRdb's pipeline rather than the authors' work. Recorded for this sample are 80,000 to 90,000 distinct CDR3 sequences; 18% of them occurred a single time. Jointly, the top ten make up about 2.8% of the sample.

This chain is built from TRBV7-8 and TRBJ2-3; the D call could be TRBD1 or TRBD2, with each sharing 5 bases. The sequencing used PBMCs, collected before treatment. The clonotype was recovered from a male donor with prostate cancer. The DNA is as follows: TGTGCCAGCAGCTTAGGGAGTGGGGGAGATACGCAGTATTTT. It translates to CASSLGSGGDTQYF.